In this sample, the clone carrying this T cell receptor beta chain turned up a few times. Its specificity is not known. The sample belongs to a study of T-cell memory formation after mild COVID-19. cDNA libraries for TCR alpha and TCR beta, carrying sample barcodes and UMIs, came from 5'RACE with constant-segment primers. MiXCR was run by TCRdb on the 5' RACE reads, yielding one entry per CDR3 protein. The sample lists around 200,000 distinct CDR3 sequences; about 10% were seen once. The germline gives CDR1 SGHTA, CDR2 FQGNSA. With V trimmed by 5 bases and J by 8 bases, 14 bases remained unmatched. The CDR3 runs 15 residues. The study, taken as a whole, reports: The study found balanced CD4/CD8 in clones contracting day 15 to 85 and a CD4+ lean in later expanders. Pre-infection memory held some responding clones, suggesting pre-existing cross-reactive T cells responded.

The specimen was PBMCs or a T cell subset sorted from them (not recorded which). This TCR was sampled from a man aged 18 to 35 who had mild COVID-19 (a few samples of this study predate the infection). Cell type and time point are not known. This rearrangement joins TRBV7-2 to TRBJ1-2; 7 bases line up with TRBD1. CDR3 sequence: CASSRGQASQGGYTF. The DNA of the CDR3 is TGTGCCAGCAGCCGTGGACAGGCCTCCCAAGGAGGCTACACCTTC.